This entry describes one T cell receptor beta chain. These data are taken from a study of T cells after yellow fever vaccination. TCRdb used MiXCR to reprocess the 5' RACE reads, holding one entry per CDR3 protein. In the table there are approximately 550,000 distinct CDR3 sequences, approximately 15% of which are singletons. Germline CDR1 and CDR2: SGHTA and FQGNSA. The CDR3 is 15 amino acids. Trimming took off 1 base at V and 3 bases at J, with 12 bases between the two ends. The TCR originated in a man younger than 40 who received the YFV17D yellow fever vaccine. Sequenced here: PBMCs, sampled on the day of the yellow fever booster vaccination. The V gene is TRBV7-2, the J gene TRBJ1-1; D is undetermined. For the CDR3, the DNA is TGTGCCAGCAGCTTAGAGCCCCGGGGAGACACTGAAGCTTTCTTT. Protein sequence: CASSLEPRGDTEAFF.